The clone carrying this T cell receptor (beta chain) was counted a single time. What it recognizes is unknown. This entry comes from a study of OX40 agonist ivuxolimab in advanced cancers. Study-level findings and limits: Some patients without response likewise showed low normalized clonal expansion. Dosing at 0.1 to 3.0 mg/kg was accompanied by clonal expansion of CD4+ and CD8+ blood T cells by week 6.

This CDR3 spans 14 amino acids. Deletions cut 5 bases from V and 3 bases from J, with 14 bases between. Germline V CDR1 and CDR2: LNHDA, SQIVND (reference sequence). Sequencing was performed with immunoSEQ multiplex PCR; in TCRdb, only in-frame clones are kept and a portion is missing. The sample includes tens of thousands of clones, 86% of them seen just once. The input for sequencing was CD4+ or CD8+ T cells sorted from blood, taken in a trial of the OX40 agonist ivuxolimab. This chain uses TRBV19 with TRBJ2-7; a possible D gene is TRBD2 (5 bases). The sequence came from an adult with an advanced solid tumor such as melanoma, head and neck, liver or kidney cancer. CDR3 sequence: CASSSWMGSYEQYF. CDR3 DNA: TGTGCCAGTAGTTCGTGGATGGGGAGCTACGAGCAGTACTTC.